These 19 T cell receptor beta chains were sequenced from one sample in a study of blood T cell repertoires in COVID-19. Assay: immunoSEQ multiplex PCR; the TCRdb copy retains only in-frame clones and omits some. The sample has about 400,000 clones; around 89% are singletons. The sample comprised peripheral blood. These receptors all stem from a man aged 35 to 55 with acute or convalescent COVID-19.

The J gene is TRBJ1-6, the V gene TRBV5-1; tentatively, D is TRBD1 (6 bases). The germline V and J ends were trimmed by 4 bases and 0 bases, with 17 bases remaining between them. Germline V gene data show CDR1 as SGHRS and CDR2 as YFSETQ. This CDR3 has 18 amino acids. The CDR3 DNA reads as TGCGCCAGCAGCCGTCAGGGGCAGACGAGCTCCTATAATTCACCCCTCCACTTT. Its translation: CASSRQGQTSSYNSPLHF.

CDR3 residues: CASSSSSGNYNEQFF. DNA of the CDR3: TGTGCCAGCAGCTCAAGCAGCGGGAACTACAATGAGCAGTTCTTC. The rearrangement links TRBV11-2 to TRBJ2-1; TRBD2 matches at 7 bases. The CDR3 totals 15 residues. The J segment lost 3 bases and the V segment lost 4 bases, leaving 6 bases of the junction unmatched. CDR1 and CDR2 from the germline V gene are SGHAT and FQNNGV.

This clone came up once. The rearrangement uses TRBV30 and TRBJ1-2; TRBD1 agrees at 9 bases. CDR3 length: 17 amino acids. Germline assignment: CDR1 GTSNPN and CDR2 SVGIG (reference sequence). V shed 5 bases and J 2 bases; nucleotides not matched to a gene: 15. CDR3 protein: CAWGRRTGTGRNYGYTF. CDR3 nucleotide sequence: TGTGCCTGGGGAAGACGGACCGGGACAGGGAGAAACTATGGCTACACCTTC.

The chain links TRBV19 to TRBJ1-1, with a tentative D call TRBD1 (6 bases). Per germline, CDR1 LNHDA and CDR2 SQIVND (reference sequence). The V gene lost 3 bases and the J gene lost 0 bases, with 8 bases spanning the gap. CDR3 length: 14 amino acids. CDR3 nucleotide sequence: TGTGCCAGTAGTATCGAGGGGGTGAACACTGAAGCTTTCTTT. It yields the protein CASSIEGVNTEAFF.

In this sample, this clone turned up once. The rearrangement uses TRBV18 and TRBJ2-5; 7 bases align to TRBD1. Trimming took 3 bases from V and 5 from J; bases not matched to a gene: 6. The CDR3 covers 14 residues. In germline, CDR1 is KGHSH, CDR2 LQKENI. The CDR3 sequence: CASSPLGTDETQYF. The CDR3 DNA follows: TGTGCCAGCTCACCTCTAGGGACAGATGAGACCCAGTACTTC.

The chain employs TRBV27 and TRBJ2-2; the match to TRBD2 covers 9 bases. Germline V gene data show CDR1 as MNHEY and CDR2 as SMNVEV (reference sequence). The CDR3 totals 15 residues. V lost 3 bases to trimming and J lost 7 bases; unmatched junction nucleotides: 6. The DNA of the CDR3 is TGTGCCAGCAGTTTCGCGGGAGGGGCCATCGGGGAGCTGTTTTTT. It codes for CASSFAGGAIGELFF.

This clone was seen a single time. J is TRBJ2-7 and V is TRBV4-2; possibly TRBD2 for D (6 bases). Germline V gene sequence: CDR1 LGHNA, CDR2 YNFKEQ. This CDR3 has 14 residues. The germline V and J ends were trimmed by 3 bases and 5 bases, with 14 bases remaining between them. CDR3 protein: CASSQDGASDEQYF. The CDR3, as DNA: TGTGCCAGCAGCCAGGATGGCGCTAGCGACGAGCAGTACTTC.

The chain has TRBV11-2 and TRBJ1-6; perhaps TRBD1 as D (5 bases). The CDR3 covers 15 residues. Trimming cost V 2 bases and J 7 bases, with 12 bases left between them. Per germline, CDR1 SGHAT and CDR2 FQNNGV. This CDR3 reads CASSLRGLRNSPLHF. The CDR3 DNA sequence: TGTGCCAGCAGCTTACGGGGGTTGAGAAATTCACCCCTCCACTTT. Supplemented by reference TRBV11-2 and TRBJ1-6, the full variable domain reads EAGVAQSPRYKIIEKRQSVAFWCNPISGHATLYWYQQILGQGPKLLIQFQNNGVVDDSQLPKDRFSAERLKGVDSTLKIQPAKLEDSAVYLCASSLRGLRNSPLHFGNGTRLTVT.

J is TRBJ2-3 and V is TRBV5-4; possible D gene TRBD2, 5 bases. Germline CDR1 is SGHNT and CDR2 is YYREEE (reference sequence). The CDR3 is 16 residues long. V lost 1 base and J 6 bases, leaving 18 bases between the germline ends. CDR3 residues: CASSLFERATTDTQYF. The CDR3 nucleotides read TGTGCCAGCAGCTTGTTTGAGAGGGCCACAACGGATACGCAGTATTTT.

In this sample, this clone turned up once. The CDR3 DNA reads TGTGCCAGCAGCGGGATGAGAGGGGGCACTGAAGCTTTCTTT. It codes for CASSGMRGGTEAFF. The genes are TRBV5-5 and TRBJ1-1, with TRBD1 as a possible D gene (6 bases). Germline CDR1 reads SGHKS; CDR2 reads YYEKEE (reference sequence). CDR3 length: 14 amino acids. V gave up 4 bases and J gave up 4 bases, with 14 bases separating them.

The chain links TRBV18 to TRBJ2-3; TRBD2 matches 10 bases. CDR3 length: 15 residues. Per the germline V gene, CDR1 is KGHSH and CDR2 is LQKENI. V lost 1 base and J lost 6; bases outside the gene matches: 4. CDR3 sequence: CASSPQRGGSDTQYF. The CDR3 DNA follows: TGTGCCAGCTCACCACAGCGGGGGGGCAGTGATACGCAGTATTTT. Using reference TRBV18 and TRBJ2-3 for the parts outside the CDR3, the full variable domain is NAGVMQNPRHLVRRRGQEARLRCSPMKGHSHVYWYRQLPEEGLKFMVYLQKENIIDESGMPKERFSAEFPKEGPSILRIQQVVRGDSAAYFCASSPQRGGSDTQYFGPGTRLTVL.

The rearrangement links TRBV9 to TRBJ1-1, with a weak D call TRBD1 (5 bases). Germline V lookup: CDR1 SGDLS, CDR2 YYNGEE. Trimming removed 0 bases from V and 0 bases from J, with 12 bases in between. The CDR3 contains 16 residues. The CDR3 region is CASSVEGWGVNTEAFF. CDR3 nucleotides: TGTGCCAGCAGCGTAGAAGGTTGGGGGGTGAACACTGAAGCTTTCTTT.

The chain couples TRBV7-9 to TRBJ2-7; the D gene is possibly TRBD2 (5 bases). The CDR3 length is 13 residues. With 3 bases removed from V and 2 bases from J, the gap between germline ends came to 8 bases. Per the germline V gene, CDR1 is SEHNR and CDR2 is FQNEAQ (reference sequence). The CDR3 is CASSFGLTYEQYF. Here the CDR3 DNA reads TGTGCCAGCAGCTTCGGACTGACCTACGAGCAGTACTTC.

The chain combines TRBV5-1 with TRBJ2-5, with 12 bases matching TRBD1. The CDR3 runs to 18 residues. V dropped 0 bases and J dropped 0; count of bases not matched to a gene: 6. Per the germline V gene, CDR1 is SGHRS and CDR2 is YFSETQ. The CDR3, as DNA: TGCGCCAGCAGCTTGGCCCCCGGGACAGGGGGCCACCAAGAGACCCAGTACTTC. It encodes CASSLAPGTGGHQETQYF. The full variable domain, with the rest looked up from reference TRBV5-1 and TRBJ2-5, is KAGVTQTPRYLIKTRGQQVTLSCSPISGHRSVSWYQQTPGQGLQFLFEYFSETQRNKGNFPGRFSGRQFSNSRSEMNVSTLELGDSALYLCASSLAPGTGGHQETQYFGPGTRLLVL.

The chain links TRBV30 to TRBJ1-2; D gene ambiguous. The CDR3 is 13 amino acids. V lost 1 base to trimming and J lost 3 bases, with 9 bases between them. CDR1 GTSNPN and CDR2 SVGIG come from the germline V gene (reference sequence). The chain's CDR3 is CAWSEDSYYGYTF. The CDR3 nucleotides are TGTGCCTGGAGTGAGGACTCATACTATGGCTACACCTTC.

The V gene is TRBV19, the J gene TRBJ1-4; D gene uncertain. Germline V gives CDR1 LNHDA, CDR2 SQIVND (reference sequence). This CDR3 is built from 13 residues. The germline V and J ends were trimmed by 6 bases and 0 bases, with 5 bases remaining between them. This CDR3 reads CASRQATNEKLFF. CDR3 nucleotide sequence: TGTGCCAGTAGGCAGGCAACTAATGAAAAACTGTTTTTT.

The V gene is TRBV7-6, the J gene TRBJ2-1; 7 bases line up with TRBD2. Germline values: CDR1 SGHVS, CDR2 FNYEAQ. The CDR3 sequence is 17 residues long. Trimming cost V 2 bases and J 0 bases; bases outside gene matches: 7. CDR3 nucleotides: TGTGCCAGCAGCTTACGAGCTGGACTAGGCTCCTACAATGAGCAGTTCTTC. Its translation is CASSLRAGLGSYNEQFF.

This clone was detected only once. The chain combines TRBV14 with TRBJ1-1; D not certain. Germline V gene lookup returns CDR1 SGHDN and CDR2 FVKESK. The CDR3 covers 15 residues. The V and J ends lost 0 bases and 1 base respectively, with 9 bases between them. As DNA, the CDR3 is TGTGCCAGCAGCCAAGAGAGGGCTCCGAACACTGAAGCTTTCTTT. It is translated as CASSQERAPNTEAFF.

The chain uses TRBV4-1 and TRBJ2-7; the match to TRBD2 covers 9 bases. CDR3 length: 15 residues. V gave up 0 bases and J gave up 4 bases; unmatched junction bases: 4. Germline V gene data show CDR1 as MGHRA and CDR2 as YSYEKL. The CDR3 DNA sequence: TGCGCCAGCAGCCAAGAGCCTAGCGGGACATACGAGCAGTACTTC. Translated, it gives CASSQEPSGTYEQYF.